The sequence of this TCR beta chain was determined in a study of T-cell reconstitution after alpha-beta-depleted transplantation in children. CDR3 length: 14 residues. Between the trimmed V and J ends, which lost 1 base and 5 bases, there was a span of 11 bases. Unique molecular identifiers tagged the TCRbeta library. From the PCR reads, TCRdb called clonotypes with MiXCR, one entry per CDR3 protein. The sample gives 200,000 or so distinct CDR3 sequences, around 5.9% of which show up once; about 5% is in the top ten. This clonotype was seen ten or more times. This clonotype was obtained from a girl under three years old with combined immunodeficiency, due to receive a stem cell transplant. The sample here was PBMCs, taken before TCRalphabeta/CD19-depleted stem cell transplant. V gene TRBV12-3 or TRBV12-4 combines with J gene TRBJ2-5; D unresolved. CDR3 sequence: CASSLVRGRETQYF. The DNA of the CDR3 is TGTGCCAGCAGTTTAGTTCGAGGACGGGAGACCCAGTACTTC.